What follows is one TCR beta chain and its context. This clonotype was detected many times. Its recognized antigen is unknown. One base away there is no much larger clone; base qualities are not given. This record comes from a study of T cells in Graves' hyperthyroidism and ophthalmopathy (dated by TCRdb to about 2019). Concerning the study at large: To identify distinguishing TCR V-J signatures, a discovery cohort of about 95 patients was used, comprising 43 with Graves' ophthalmopathy and around 57 with stable Graves' hyperthyroidism. In several Graves' hyperthyroidism patients, the study also compared T-cell repertoires from thyroid tissue with T-cell repertoires from blood. TCR Vbeta CDR3 sequencing of 120 to 150 peripheral blood samples (under 45 ophthalmopathy, roughly 72 hyperthyroidism and roughly 17 progressor patients) is reported in the paper. Once sampling was done, hyperthyroidism patients were given methimazole at a starting dose of 30 mg daily, whereas ophthalmopathy patients were given high-dose intravenous methylprednisolone. Prospective prediction of ophthalmopathy was tested in an independent validation cohort of 18 to 20 hyperthyroidism patients and approximately 17 patients who later progressed to ophthalmopathy. The approximately 100 discovery patients were divided at random into training and test sets in a 7:3 ratio. General findings and caveats noted by the study authors: A model built on a 13 V-J signature distinguished ophthalmopathy from stable hyperthyroidism, reaching 87.88% sensitivity and about 81% specificity in cross-validation and 80%/75% in testing. Sample size was not statistically predetermined, and investigators were not blinded to group allocation. In validation, the model predicted progression to ophthalmopathy a median of roughly 6.5 months before onset, with around 70% sensitivity and 72.22% specificity. Most expanded thyroid clonotypes (frequency above 0.001) were also found in blood, which suggests that blood repertoires may mirror thyroid immune responses.

The TCR beta CDR3 regions were amplified from RNA transcripts. The TCR CDR3 was subjected to a first round of RT-PCR using the HTBI primer set and the Qiagen OneStep RT-PCR kit. Libraries were constructed in a second round of multiplex PCR, after which size selection and purification were performed. Sequencing of the libraries was done on an Illumina HiSeq2000 using paired-end 100 bp reads. The paper's processing steps were these. SOAPnuke was used to process the raw data, with reads discarded if the reads contained adapters or uncalled bases, had a mean Phred below 15, or lacked an exact constant-primer or identifier match. COPE v1.2.5 was used to merge the high-quality paired reads, and each unique nucleotide sequence was defined as a clonotype. MiTCR v1.1 was used to align clonotypes to the IMGT TRBV, TRBD and TRBJ reference segments. Analysis was restricted to V-J combinations with a frequency above 0.0001, which covered roughly 99% of repertoires. A TCS score was defined as the ratio between F50 (clonal expansion) and ExV (chaos), using BLOSUM62-based TCRdist between CDR3 peptides within each V-J. Welch's t-statistics and random forest reduced roughly 530 V-J features to around 14, which were used in a naive Bayes classifier (R e1071). The Morisita-Horn index was used to measure how similar the thyroid and blood repertoires were. Clones were called with MiXCR by TCRdb after fastp trimmed the public reads at Q25, and only in-frame beta chains were retained. Rows are combined by CDR3 protein, so each entry shows the most common genes and DNA. These V and J calls derive from TCRdb rather than the authors' analysis. A total of hundreds of thousands of distinct CDR3 sequences appear in this sample, about 45% of them only once. Clones ranked in the top ten supply under 8.5% of the sample.

V is clipped by 3 bases and J by 3 bases, and the sequence between their germline boundaries is 8 bases long. The CDR3 starts with the cysteine, ends with the phenylalanine, and has 12 residues. Only CDR3 DNA is held: 36 bases, read in frame from base 1. CDR1 and CDR2, looked up from the germline V gene, are SQVTM and ANQGSEA. Patients with uncontrolled infections, other autoimmune diseases, pregnancy or lactation were excluded. Diagnoses were established on the basis of clinical symptoms, serum thyroxine and TRAb, thyroid ultrasound, and orbital computed tomography. Total RNA was extracted using Trizol reagent, and RNA quality was assessed on an Agilent 2100 Bioanalyzer.

This TCR derives from an adult man with Graves' disease, either hyperthyroidism or ophthalmopathy (not recorded which). Recombination connected TRBV29-1 to TRBJ1-2; the D gene is unclear. Sequencing was carried out using peripheral blood or thyroid tissue (not recorded which). The DNA sequence is as follows: TGCAGCGTTGACAGCTTCGACTATGGCTACACCTTC. This gives the protein CSVDSFDYGYTF.